The T cell receptor (beta chain) under discussion was sequenced for a study of CD4+ T cells in melanoma. This CDR3 contains 16 residues. V dropped 1 base and J dropped 7 bases, with 16 bases sitting between them. Germline lookup yields CDR1 SGHAT and CDR2 FQNNGV. General study points: Neoantigen-specific CD4+ T cells in melanoma reportedly had diverse differentiation states. A reported correlation linked neoantigen-specific CD4+ T cells to CD8+, macrophage and B cell function.

The method was immunoSEQ multiplex PCR; TCRdb's version includes in-frame clones alone and lacks a portion of them. Of about 140,000 clones in the sample, about nine tenths are singletons; the top ten hold 1.5% to 1.9%. A note on this clone: Its antigen is currently unknown.

The genes are TRBV11-2 and TRBJ1-4; no firm D call. This TCR came from a human donor with melanoma. CDR3 protein: CASSLGGGAWGEKLFF. The DNA of the CDR3 is TGTGCCAGCAGCTTAGGCGGTGGCGCGTGGGGTGAAAAACTGTTTTTT.